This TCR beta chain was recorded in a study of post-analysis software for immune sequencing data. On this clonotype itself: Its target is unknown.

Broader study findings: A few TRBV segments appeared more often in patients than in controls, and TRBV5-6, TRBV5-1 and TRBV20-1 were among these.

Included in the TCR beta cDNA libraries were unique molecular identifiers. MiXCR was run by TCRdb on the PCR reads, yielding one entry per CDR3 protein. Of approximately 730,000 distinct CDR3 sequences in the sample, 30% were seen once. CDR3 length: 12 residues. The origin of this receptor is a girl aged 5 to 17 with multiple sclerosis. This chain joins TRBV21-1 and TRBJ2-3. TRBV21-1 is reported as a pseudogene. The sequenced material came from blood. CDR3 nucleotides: TGTGCCAGCAGCAAAAGGTCGTATACGCAGTATTTT. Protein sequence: CASSKRSYTQYF.